Included here is one TCR beta chain sequence, with context. The target antigen is unknown. The data stem from a study of CD8 T cell repertoires and HIV-1 epitope variants. CDR1 is MNHNY and CDR2 is SVGAGI in the germline V gene (reference sequence). V was trimmed by 7 bases and J by 3 bases, leaving 12 bases between them. The CDR3 extends over 14 amino acids. Here immunoSEQ multiplex PCR was the method, and the copy in TCRdb shows in-frame clones only, minus some. Seen here are about 5,500 clones, just under 70% observed once, and the top ten hold 48%. The chain recombines TRBV6-6 with TRBJ2-2, with D maybe TRBD1 (6 bases). The specimen was cultured CD8+ T cells derived from PBMCs. The source of this sequence is a male donor with HIV. The CDR3 DNA reads as TGTGCCAGCACCAAGACAGGTGACACCGGGGAGCTGTTTTTT. Amino acids: CASTKTGDTGELFF.